The 14 T cell receptor beta chains in this list originate from one sample, sequenced in a study of tumor-infiltrating lymphocytes in oesophageal squamous cell carcinoma. In TCRdb, the PCR reads were re-called with MiXCR into one record per CDR3 protein. The table lists around 26,000 distinct CDR3 sequences, 35% to 45% of them singletons. The specimen sequenced was esophageal tumor tissue. The receptors originated from a male donor with esophageal squamous cell carcinoma.

At least ten counts were recorded for this clonotype. This could be a read error, since a much larger clone is one nucleotide away. V is TRBV28 and J is TRBJ2-3; 8 positions match TRBD2. Germline assignment: CDR1 MDHEN and CDR2 SYDVKM. The CDR3 contains 14 residues. V lost 5 bases to trimming and J lost 14 bases; unmatched junction nucleotides: 15. CDR3 protein: CASSQTSAAGELYF. As DNA, the CDR3 is TGTGCCAGCAGTCAGACTAGCGCGGCCGGGGAGCTGTATTTT.

The table lists this clonotype with many counts. Since a much larger clone is just one base distant, this may be a read error. The J gene is TRBJ2-7, the V gene TRBV7-3; TRBD2 matches 12 bases. The CDR3 has 17 residues. CDR1 is SGHTA and CDR2 is FQGTGA in the germline V gene. V lost 1 base to trimming and J lost 7 bases; unmatched junction nucleotides: 11. In DNA, the CDR3 is TGTGCCAGCAGCTTAAGGCCTAGCGGGGGGGTGGGCAATGAGCAGTACTTC. As protein: CASSLRPSGGVGNEQYF.

This clonotype showed up many times. CDR3 sequence: CASSYPTGGAKNIQYF. In nucleotides, the CDR3 is TGTGCCAGCAGCTACCCTACAGGGGGAGCCAAAAACATTCAGTACTTC. V usage is TRBV11-2 and J usage is TRBJ2-4, with 8 bases that match TRBD1. CDR1 is SGHAT and CDR2 is FQNNGV in the germline V gene. Losses at the gene ends were 4 bases for V and 0 bases for J; bases not matched to a gene: 5. This CDR3 comprises 16 residues.

There are many counts of this clonotype. The chain recombines TRBV12-3 or TRBV12-4 with TRBJ1-5; D gene ambiguous. The CDR3 loop spans 14 amino acids. The V and J ends lost 0 bases and 9 bases respectively, with 12 bases between them. CDR3 sequence (DNA): TGTGCCAGCAGTTTAGCGAACGGGCAAGGGCCCCAGCATTTT. Its protein product is CASSLANGQGPQHF.

The V gene is TRBV9, the J gene TRBJ2-7, with TRBD1 matching 7 bases. Germline V gene sequence: CDR1 SGDLS, CDR2 YYNGEE. J was trimmed by 5 bases and V by 4 bases; bases with no gene match: 6. The CDR3 has 13 amino acids. CDR3 sequence: CASSTDRVDEQYF. For the CDR3, the DNA is TGTGCCAGCAGCACCGACAGGGTCGACGAGCAGTACTTC. Drawing the rest from reference TRBV9 and TRBJ2-7, the complete variable domain is DSGVTQTPKHLITATGQRVTLRCSPRSGDLSVYWYQQSLDQGLQFLIQYYNGEERAKGNILERFSAQQFPDLHSELNLSSLELGDSALYFCASSTDRVDEQYFGPGTRLTVT.

This sequence joins TRBV7-6 and TRBJ1-2; 9 bases agree with TRBD1. Germline V gene data show CDR1 as SGHVS and CDR2 as FNYEAQ. This CDR3 comprises 16 residues. The ends lost 4 bases at V and 4 bases at J; junction bases unmatched: 10. CDR3 in amino acids: CASSSSDRGLSYGYTF. CDR3 DNA: TGTGCCAGCAGCTCTTCGGACAGGGGATTGTCCTATGGCTACACCTTC.

The genes are TRBV12-3 or TRBV12-4 and TRBJ2-5, with D unresolved. Matching the DNA end better, TRBJ2-7 makes the J call doubtful. The CDR3 spans 12 residues. The CDR3 loop is CASSKTGYEQYF. The CDR3 coding sequence is TGTGCCAGCAGTAAAACTGGCTACGAGCAGTACTTC.

The genes are TRBV27 and TRBJ2-3; no clear D gene. The length of the CDR3 is 15 residues. With 4 bases removed from V and 4 bases from J, the gap between germline ends came to 15 bases. CDR1 and CDR2 from the germline V gene are MNHEY and SMNVEV (reference sequence). The CDR3 sequence is CASSSRPTGADTQYF. The CDR3 nucleotides are TGTGCCAGCAGTTCCCGACCGACTGGCGCAGATACGCAGTATTTT.

This sequence joins TRBV7-9 and TRBJ1-5; 8 bases are a match to TRBD1. The germline V gene encodes CDR1 SEHNR and CDR2 FQNEAQ (reference sequence). The V gene end was trimmed by 1 base and the J gene end by 1 base; junction bases not matched to a gene: 0. The CDR3 runs to 15 residues. DNA of the CDR3: TGTGCCAGCAGCTTAGGGACAGGGAGCAATCAGCCCCAGCATTTT. Residues: CASSLGTGSNQPQHF.

This clonotype was counted many times. With a much larger clone just one base away, this may be a read error. V and J are TRBV10-1 and TRBJ2-1, with D possibly matching TRBD2 (5 bases). The J call is uncertain, as TRBJ2-7 better fits the DNA end. This CDR3 has 14 residues. Germline V lookup: CDR1 WNHNN, CDR2 SYGVQD (reference sequence). CDR3 sequence: CASSESGSNNEQYF. For the CDR3, the DNA is TGCGCCAGCAGTGAGTCGGGGAGTAACAATGAGCAGTACTTC.

This rearrangement joins TRBV6-4 to TRBJ2-3, with D perhaps TRBD2 (7 bases). CDR3 size: 15 residues. Germline CDR1 is MRHNA and CDR2 is SNTAGT. Trimming shortened V by 7 bases and J by 14 bases, and 28 bases separated the two germline ends. CDR3 sequence: CASTGGGANTGELYF. CDR3 nucleotides: TGTGCCAGCACCGGTGGGGGGGCGAACACCGGGGAGCTGTATTTT.

The rearrangement uses TRBV7-9 and TRBJ2-1, with TRBD1 identical over 8 bases. CDR3 length equals 13 residues. CDR1 is SEHNR, CDR2 FQNEAQ, per germline (reference sequence). The trim removed 6 bases at V and 4 bases at J, leaving 2 bases unmatched. For the CDR3, the DNA is TGTGCCAGCAGACGACAGGGGTACAATGAGCAGTTCTTC. Translation gives CASRRQGYNEQFF.

This chain uses TRBV7-2 with TRBJ2-7; D unclear. Judging by the DNA end, TRBJ2-1 fits better; the J call may be wrong. CDR3 length: 13 residues. Germline V CDR1 and CDR2: SGHTA, FQGNSA. CDR3 sequence reads: CASSLNPRREQFF. DNA of the CDR3: TGTGCCAGCAGCTTAAACCCTCGGAGAGAGCAGTTCTTC.

This clonotype has at least ten counts. The chain uses TRBV4-1 and TRBJ2-3; unclear D gene. CDR3 length: 15 residues. Trimming took 0 bases from V and 4 from J, leaving 11 bases between them. CDR1 MGHRA and CDR2 YSYEKL come from the germline V gene. CDR3 coding DNA: TGCGCCAGCAGCCAAGAACCCAGTAGCTCAGATACGCAGTATTTT. The encoded protein is CASSQEPSSSDTQYF.